This T cell receptor beta chain comes out of a study of T cells after yellow fever vaccination (dated by TCRdb to between 2018 and 2021). Regarding the research as a whole: The SMART-Seq v4 Ultra Low Input RNA kit was used to prepare libraries from fractions with low cell numbers. To follow T-cell clones before and after both primary and booster YFV17D yellow fever vaccination, bulk TCR alpha and beta repertoires underwent longitudinal sequencing. Two healthy male donors, one aged 18 to 29 and one aged 30 to 40 years, were included in the cohort. Blood samples were taken at several timepoints before and after primary and secondary immunization, and bulk PBMC replicates and cell subsets were isolated.

Explained via the paper, the treatment or condition label denotes: live attenuated yellow fever vaccine strain. A standard Ficoll-Paque protocol was used to isolate PBMCs from peripheral blood. CD4 and CD8 T-cell fractions were isolated with Dynabeads CD4 and CD8 positive selection kits. TriZol was used to extract RNA from bulk PBMCs, from CD4 and CD8 fractions, and from dextramer-positive and dextramer-negative fractions. Sequencer: Illumina NovaSeq 6000. TCR cDNA was synthesized by 5'RACE template switching, which introduced a universal primer site and unique molecular identifiers. cDNA synthesis was primed from both the TCR alpha and TCR beta constant segments. Two PCR steps were used to amplify libraries, with sample barcodes and sequencing adapters being added in the second step. Libraries were sequenced on Illumina HiSeq 2500 (2x100 bp) or NovaSeq (2x150 bp). On the authors' methods: MIGEC handled demultiplexing of reads and collapsing into UMI consensus sequences, while MiXCR performed V(D)J alignment. Clonotypes responding to the vaccine were identified with edgeR on replicate PBMC samples, with the criteria of FDR below 0.01 and a log2 fold change above 5 up to day 15. Bulk clonotypes were assigned CD4 or CD8 identity according to which sequenced CD4 or CD8 repertoire held them at higher abundance. TCRdb cleaned the public reads at Q25 with fastp, built clones with MiXCR and kept in-frame beta chains. Every distinct CDR3 protein forms one entry, paired with its most common genes and DNA. These V and J calls rely on TCRdb rather than the paper's analysis. The sample records 150,000 to 200,000 distinct CDR3 sequences, about 11% of which are singletons. The top ten hold 36% of the sample.

The CDR3 holds 13 amino acids from the cysteine to the phenylalanine. CDR3 DNA only is kept here, 39 bases in frame from base 1. Based on the germline V gene, the CDR1 and CDR2 sequences are SQVTM and ANQGSEA. Deletion took 7 bases off V and 0 bases off J, with a span of 10 bases between the germline ends. The paper as a whole reports these results and caveats: The secondary T-cell response was found to be weaker but faster than the primary response, with a peak reached on day 5 rather than on day 15. FACS-sorted repertoires could contain abundant contaminating clonotypes from the bulk population, so computational filtering was required. A small share of clonotypes was detected in both CD4 and CD8 compartments, with the overlap likely arising from convergent recombination. After the booster, most clones that had expanded after primary vaccination were detected again (about 97% of CD4 and 88% of CD8), suggesting broad maintenance of memory. Only a couple of donors were included in the study, so the extent to which the findings can be generalized is limited.

A word on this clonotype: Its antigen target is currently unknown. Base qualities are not at hand, and no much larger clone is one base apart.

The receptor chain draws on TRBV29-1 and TRBJ2-1; the D gene could be either TRBD1 or TRBD2, each agreeing at 5 bases. Source: CD8+ T cells sorted from PBMCs, taken 15 days after the yellow fever booster vaccination. This TCR was sampled from a man younger than 30 who received the YFV17D yellow fever vaccine. The sequenced DNA is TGCAGCGCCTGGGGGAGCTCCTACAATGAGCAGTTCTTC. Its translation is CSAWGSSYNEQFF.